One and the same sample provided the 4 T cell receptor beta chains below, sequenced in a study of cytomegalovirus exposure and HLA in healthy donors. PCR employed 60 Vbeta and 13 Jbeta primers. Here immunoSEQ multiplex PCR was the method, and the copy in TCRdb shows in-frame clones only, minus some. Of some 120,000 clones in the sample, approximately 80% were seen once. Specimen: PBMCs. These receptors came from a woman aged 40 to 55 in good health and CMV-seronegative.

This chain joins TRBV10-3 and TRBJ1-3; D is unclear. Germline V gene sequence: CDR1 ENHRY, CDR2 SYGVKD. V was clipped by 7 bases and J by 1 base, with 8 bases between them. The CDR3 extends over 13 amino acids. The CDR3 coding sequence is TGTGCCATCATTACGGGATCTGGAAACACCATATATTTT. It specifies CAIITGSGNTIYF.

V is TRBV5-4 and J is TRBJ2-5, with D tentatively TRBD1 (8 bases). With 3 bases removed from V and 5 bases from J, the gap between germline ends came to 14 bases. The germline V gene has CDR1 SGHNT and CDR2 YYREEE (reference sequence). CDR3 length: 14 residues. CDR3 sequence: CASSSKQGGETQYF. The CDR3 region has the DNA TGTGCCAGCAGCTCCAAACAGGGGGGGGAGACCCAGTACTTC.

The gene calls are TRBV11-2 and TRBJ2-5; D possibly corresponds to TRBD2 (6 bases). Per germline, CDR1 SGHAT and CDR2 FQNNGV. The V and J ends lost 6 bases and 5 bases respectively, with 13 bases between them. The CDR3 spans 13 residues. The CDR3 bases are TGTGCCAGCAGATACGCGGGGCCGGAGACCCAGTACTTC. Residues: CASRYAGPETQYF.

The CDR3 is CASSLNRGYTEAFF. CDR3 nucleotide sequence: TGCGCCAGCAGCTTGAACAGGGGGTACACTGAAGCTTTCTTT. V usage is TRBV5-1 and J usage is TRBJ1-1, with 8 positions matching TRBD1. CDR3 length: 14 residues. Germline assignment: CDR1 SGHRS and CDR2 YFSETQ. V was pared by 1 base and J by 3 bases, with 2 bases of the junction left unmatched.